This T cell receptor beta chain was retrieved from a study of T cell changes during pregnancy in multiple sclerosis (dated by TCRdb to 2018 to 2020). Background for the entire study: Changes in the T cell repertoire over the course of pregnancy were examined in this study in women with multiple sclerosis.

Libraries came from the immunoSEQ multiplex PCR assay. In its TCRdb copy, this immuneACCESS table keeps in-frame sequences only and misses some clones. Where compared with another copy, unresolved V genes explain less than half of these, and the others have no known cause. Recorded for this sample are 35,000 to 40,000 clones; roughly 91% of them occurred a single time. The ten largest clones take up 6% to 7.5% of the sample. Reading from cysteine to phenylalanine, the CDR3 counts 15 amino acids. Left in the record is the CDR3 DNA by itself, 45 bases read in frame from the first base. Sequences SGHDT (CDR1) and YYEEEE (CDR2) are obtained from the germline V gene. The junction shows trimming of 6 bases on V and 4 bases on J, and the gene matches do not reach 7 bases of it. With regard to this clone: The target of this receptor is not known. Within one base of it there is no much larger clone, and no base qualities were kept.

The V gene is TRBV5-6 and the J gene is TRBJ2-2; 9 bases in the middle match TRBD1. The sequencing here drew on CD8+ T cells from peripheral blood mononuclear cells, taken in the second trimester of pregnancy. The receptor was isolated from a female donor with multiple sclerosis, enrolled in a pregnancy study. The DNA reads TGTGCCAGCACCCCGGGACAGGGACGCACCGGGGAGCTGTTTTTT. Its translation is CASTPGQGRTGELFF.